This section outlines one T cell receptor (beta chain) sequence together with its context. This specimen belongs to a study of blood T cell repertoires in COVID-19. The wider study: T cells, B-cell-depleted T cells, or PBMCs supplied cDNA or gDNA.

TCRdb keeps only in-frame clones here, not all; method: immunoSEQ multiplex PCR. The sample carries hundreds of thousands of clones, roughly 86% recorded once. Germline CDR1 is LNHDA and CDR2 is SQIVND (reference sequence). CDR3 length: 15 amino acids. The V end was cut by 7 bases, the J end by 0 bases, with 10 bases between. The chain carries TRBV19 and TRBJ2-6; tentative D call: TRBD2 (5 bases). The sequence was obtained from a human donor in a cohort sampled during active COVID-19. The sample was peripheral blood. The CDR3 region is CASNNRDSGANVLTF. CDR3 nucleotide sequence: TGTGCCAGTAACAACCGGGACTCTGGGGCCAACGTCCTGACTTTC.